Sequencing of this T cell receptor (beta chain) was carried out in a study of CD8 T cells in Susac syndrome. cDNA came from approximately 0.5 to 1 ug RNA primed by random hexamers. Using its own MiXCR run on the immunoSEQ multiplex PCR reads, TCRdb lists one record per CDR3 protein. The data show some 190,000 distinct CDR3 sequences, 90% to 96% seen once. A few counts support this clonotype. Germline CDR1 and CDR2: GTSNPN and SVGIG (reference sequence). Trimming left V 0 bases short and J 0 bases short, with 2 bases between. The CDR3 contains 12 residues. The source material was CD4+ T cells from PBMCs. The chain employs TRBV30 and TRBJ1-1; D ambiguous. The sequence derives from a human donor with multiple sclerosis. The CDR3 region is CAWSVLNTEAFF. DNA for the CDR3: TGTGCCTGGAGTGTTCTGAACACTGAAGCTTTCTTT.